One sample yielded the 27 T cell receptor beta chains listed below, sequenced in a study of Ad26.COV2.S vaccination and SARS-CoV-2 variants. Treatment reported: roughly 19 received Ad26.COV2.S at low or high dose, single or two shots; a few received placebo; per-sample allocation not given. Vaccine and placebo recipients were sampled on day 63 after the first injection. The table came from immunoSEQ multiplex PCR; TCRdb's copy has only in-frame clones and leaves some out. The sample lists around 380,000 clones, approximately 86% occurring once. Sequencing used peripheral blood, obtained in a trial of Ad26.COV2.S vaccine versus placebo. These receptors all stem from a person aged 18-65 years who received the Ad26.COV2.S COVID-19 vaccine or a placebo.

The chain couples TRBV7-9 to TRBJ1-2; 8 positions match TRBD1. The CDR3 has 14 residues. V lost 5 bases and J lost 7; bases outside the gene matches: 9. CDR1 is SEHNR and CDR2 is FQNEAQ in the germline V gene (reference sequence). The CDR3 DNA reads TGTGCCAGCAGCCTAACAAACGGACAGGGTGGCTACACCTTC. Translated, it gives CASSLTNGQGGYTF.

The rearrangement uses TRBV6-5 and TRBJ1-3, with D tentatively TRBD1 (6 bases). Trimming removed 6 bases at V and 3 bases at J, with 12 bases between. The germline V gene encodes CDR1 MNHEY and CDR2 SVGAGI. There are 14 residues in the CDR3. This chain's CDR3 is CASRQGWIGNTIYF. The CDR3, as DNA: TGTGCCAGCAGACAGGGATGGATTGGAAACACCATATATTTT.

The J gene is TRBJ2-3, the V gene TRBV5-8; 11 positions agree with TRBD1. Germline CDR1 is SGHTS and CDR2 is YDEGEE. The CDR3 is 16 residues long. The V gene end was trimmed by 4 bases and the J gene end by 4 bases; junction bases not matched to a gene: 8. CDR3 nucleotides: TGTGCCAGCAGCCTAAAGGGACAGGGGGAATCAGATACGCAGTATTTT. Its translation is CASSLKGQGESDTQYF.

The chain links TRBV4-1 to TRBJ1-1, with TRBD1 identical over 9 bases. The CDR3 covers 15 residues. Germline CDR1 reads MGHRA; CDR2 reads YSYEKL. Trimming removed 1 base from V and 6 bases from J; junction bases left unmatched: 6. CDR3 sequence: CASSQVDRGYAEAFF. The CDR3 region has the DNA TGCGCCAGCAGCCAAGTAGACAGGGGGTATGCTGAAGCTTTCTTT.

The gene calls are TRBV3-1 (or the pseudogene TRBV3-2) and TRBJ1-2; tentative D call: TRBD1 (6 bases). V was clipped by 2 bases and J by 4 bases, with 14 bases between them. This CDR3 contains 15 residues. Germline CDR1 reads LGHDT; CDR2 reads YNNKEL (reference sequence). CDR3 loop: CASSQNREGGYGYTF. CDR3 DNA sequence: TGTGCCAGCAGCCAAAACAGGGAGGGCGGCTATGGCTACACCTTC.

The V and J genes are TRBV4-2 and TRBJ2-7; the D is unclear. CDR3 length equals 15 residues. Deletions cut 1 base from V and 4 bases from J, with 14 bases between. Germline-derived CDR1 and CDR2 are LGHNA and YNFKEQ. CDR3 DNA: TGTGCCAGCAGCCAAGCGTCGGCGGAACCATACGAGCAGTACTTC. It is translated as CASSQASAEPYEQYF.

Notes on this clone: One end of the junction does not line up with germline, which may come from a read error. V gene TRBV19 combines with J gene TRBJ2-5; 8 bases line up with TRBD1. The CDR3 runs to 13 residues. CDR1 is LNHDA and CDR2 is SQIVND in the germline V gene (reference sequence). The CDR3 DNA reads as TGTGCCAGCAGTACACAGGGGGTTGAGACCCAGTACTTC. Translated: CASSTQGVETQYF.

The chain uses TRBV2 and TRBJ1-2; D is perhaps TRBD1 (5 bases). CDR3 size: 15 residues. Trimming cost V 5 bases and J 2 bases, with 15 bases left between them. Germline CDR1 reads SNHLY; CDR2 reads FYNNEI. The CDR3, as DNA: TGTGCCAGCAGTATCCGGAGACAGAACAACTATGGCTACACCTTC. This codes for CASSIRRQNNYGYTF. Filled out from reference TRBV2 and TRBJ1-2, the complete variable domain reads EPEVTQTPSHQVTQMGQEVILRCVPISNHLYFYWYRQILGQKVEFLVSFYNNEISEKSEIFDDQFSVERPDGSNFTLKIRSTKLEDSAMYFCASSIRRQNNYGYTFGSGTRLTVV.

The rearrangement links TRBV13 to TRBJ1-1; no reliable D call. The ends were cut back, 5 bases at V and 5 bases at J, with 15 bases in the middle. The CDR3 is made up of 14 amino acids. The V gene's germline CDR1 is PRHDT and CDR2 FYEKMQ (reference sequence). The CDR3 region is CASSASPGDTEAFF. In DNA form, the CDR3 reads TGTGCCAGCAGCGCCAGCCCTGGGGATACTGAAGCTTTCTTT.

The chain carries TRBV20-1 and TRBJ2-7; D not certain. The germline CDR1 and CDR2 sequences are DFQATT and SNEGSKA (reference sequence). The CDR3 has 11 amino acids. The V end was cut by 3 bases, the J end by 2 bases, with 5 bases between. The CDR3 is CSASGTYEQYF. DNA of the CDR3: TGCAGTGCTAGTGGGACCTACGAGCAGTACTTC.

The DNA of the CDR3 is TGTGCCAGCAGTTCCGGACAGGGGTTTGTGGCCCAGCATTTT. Residues: CASSSGQGFVAQHF. The chain has TRBV6-2 or TRBV6-3 and TRBJ1-5; TRBD1 aligns across 9 bases. The CDR3 extends over 14 amino acids. V gave up 4 bases and J gave up 11 bases; unmatched junction bases: 9. CDR1 MNHEY and CDR2 SVGEGT come from the germline V gene.

Written as DNA, the CDR3 is TGTGCCAGCAGTCTCTCAGACTCCGTTTCCCTCTACGAGCAGTACTTC. Translating it yields CASSLSDSVSLYEQYF. The V call is TRBV27, the J call TRBJ2-7; D not certain. CDR1 MNHEY and CDR2 SMNVEV come from the germline V gene (reference sequence). Trimming removed 5 bases from V and 3 bases from J, with 20 bases in between. CDR3 size: 16 residues.

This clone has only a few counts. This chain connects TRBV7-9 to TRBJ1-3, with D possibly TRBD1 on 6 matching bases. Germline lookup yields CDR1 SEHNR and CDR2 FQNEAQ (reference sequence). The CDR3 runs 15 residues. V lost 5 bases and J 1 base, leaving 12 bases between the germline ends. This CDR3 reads CASSVDRFSGNTIYF. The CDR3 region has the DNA TGTGCCAGCAGCGTTGACAGGTTTTCTGGAAACACCATATATTTT.

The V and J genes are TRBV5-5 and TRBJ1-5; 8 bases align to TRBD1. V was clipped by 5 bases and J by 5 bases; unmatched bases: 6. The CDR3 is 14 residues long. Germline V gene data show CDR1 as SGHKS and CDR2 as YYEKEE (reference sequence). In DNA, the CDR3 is TGTGCCAGCAGGTTGACAGGGGCCCATCAGCCCCAGCATTTT. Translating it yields CASRLTGAHQPQHF.

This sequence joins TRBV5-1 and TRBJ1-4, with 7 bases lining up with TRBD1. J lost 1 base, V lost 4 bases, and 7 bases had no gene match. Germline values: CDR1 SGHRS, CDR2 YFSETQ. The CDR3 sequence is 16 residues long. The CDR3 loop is CASSPRQGGTNEKLFF. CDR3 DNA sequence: TGCGCCAGCAGCCCAAGACAGGGAGGAACTAATGAAAAACTGTTTTTT.

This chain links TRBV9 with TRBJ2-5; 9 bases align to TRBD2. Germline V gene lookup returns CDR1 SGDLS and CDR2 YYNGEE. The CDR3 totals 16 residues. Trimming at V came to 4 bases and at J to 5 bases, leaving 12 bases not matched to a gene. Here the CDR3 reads CASSPGTSSFQETQYF. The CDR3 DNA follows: TGTGCCAGCAGCCCAGGGACTAGCAGTTTTCAGGAGACCCAGTACTTC. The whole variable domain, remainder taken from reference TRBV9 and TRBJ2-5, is DSGVTQTPKHLITATGQRVTLRCSPRSGDLSVYWYQQSLDQGLQFLIQYYNGEERAKGNILERFSAQQFPDLHSELNLSSLELGDSALYFCASSPGTSSFQETQYFGPGTRLLVL.

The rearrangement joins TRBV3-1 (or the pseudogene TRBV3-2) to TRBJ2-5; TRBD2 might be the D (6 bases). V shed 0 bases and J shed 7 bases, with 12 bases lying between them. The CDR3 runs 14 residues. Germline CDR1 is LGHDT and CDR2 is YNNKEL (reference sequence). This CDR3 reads CASSQDRRLGTQYF. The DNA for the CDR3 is TGTGCCAGCAGCCAAGATCGGAGACTAGGGACCCAGTACTTC.

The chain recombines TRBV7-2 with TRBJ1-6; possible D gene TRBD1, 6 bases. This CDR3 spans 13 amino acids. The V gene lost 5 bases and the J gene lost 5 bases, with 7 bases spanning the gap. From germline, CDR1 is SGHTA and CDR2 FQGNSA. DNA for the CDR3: TGTGCCAGCAGCCGGGACAATAATTCACCCCTCCACTTT. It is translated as CASSRDNNSPLHF.

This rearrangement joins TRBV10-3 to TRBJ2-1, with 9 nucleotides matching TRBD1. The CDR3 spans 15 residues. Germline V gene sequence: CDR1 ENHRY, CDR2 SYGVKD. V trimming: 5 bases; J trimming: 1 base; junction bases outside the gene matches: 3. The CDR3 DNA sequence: TGTGCCATCAGTTCGGACAGGGGTTCCTACAATGAGCAGTTCTTC. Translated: CAISSDRGSYNEQFF.

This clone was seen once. CDR3 in amino acids: CASSPLGGNTEAFF. The CDR3 bases are TGTGCCAGCAGCCCCCTAGGGGGTAACACTGAAGCTTTCTTT. The J gene is TRBJ1-1, the V gene TRBV9; TRBD1 is a possible D gene (6 bases). From germline, CDR1 is SGDLS and CDR2 YYNGEE. The CDR3 runs to 14 residues. Trimming took off 4 bases at V and 2 bases at J, with 12 bases between the two ends.

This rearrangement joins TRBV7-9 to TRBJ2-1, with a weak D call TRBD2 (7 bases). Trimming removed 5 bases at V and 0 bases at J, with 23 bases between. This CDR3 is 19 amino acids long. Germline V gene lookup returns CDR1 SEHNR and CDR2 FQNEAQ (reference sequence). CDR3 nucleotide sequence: TGTGCCAGCAGCCCTCCCCGCGGGGGCAGACCGAGCTCCTACAATGAGCAGTTCTTC. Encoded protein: CASSPPRGGRPSSYNEQFF. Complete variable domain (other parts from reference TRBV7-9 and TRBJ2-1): DTGVSQNPRHKITKRGQNVTFRCDPISEHNRLYWYRQTLGQGPEFLTYFQNEAQLEKSRLLSDRFSAERPKGSFSTLEIQRTEQGDSAMYLCASSPPRGGRPSSYNEQFFGPGTRLTVL.

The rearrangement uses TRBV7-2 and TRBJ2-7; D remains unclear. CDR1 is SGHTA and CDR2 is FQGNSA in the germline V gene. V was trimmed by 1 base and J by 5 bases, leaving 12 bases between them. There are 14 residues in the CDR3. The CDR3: CASSLDGRPHEQYF. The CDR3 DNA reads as TGTGCCAGCAGCTTAGACGGCAGGCCCCACGAGCAGTACTTC.

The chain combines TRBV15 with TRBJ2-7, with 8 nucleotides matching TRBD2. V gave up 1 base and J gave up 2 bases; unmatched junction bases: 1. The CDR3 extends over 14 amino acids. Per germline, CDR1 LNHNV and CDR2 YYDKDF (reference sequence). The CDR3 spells CATSRAGGAYEQYF. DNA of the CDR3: TGTGCCACCAGCAGAGCCGGGGGGGCCTACGAGCAGTACTTC.

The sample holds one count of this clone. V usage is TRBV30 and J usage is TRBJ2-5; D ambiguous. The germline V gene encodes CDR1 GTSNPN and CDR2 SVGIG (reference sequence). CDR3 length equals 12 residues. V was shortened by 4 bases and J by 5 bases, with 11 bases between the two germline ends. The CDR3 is CAWNPLEETQYF. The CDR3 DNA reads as TGTGCCTGGAATCCTCTGGAGGAGACCCAGTACTTC.

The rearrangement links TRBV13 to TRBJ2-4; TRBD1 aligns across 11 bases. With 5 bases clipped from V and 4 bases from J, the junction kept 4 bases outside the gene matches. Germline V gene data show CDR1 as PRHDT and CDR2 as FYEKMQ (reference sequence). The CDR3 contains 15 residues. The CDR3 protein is CASSKGQGVKNIQYF. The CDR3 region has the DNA TGTGCCAGCAGCAAGGGACAGGGGGTGAAAAACATTCAGTACTTC.

The CDR3 region has the DNA TGTGCCAGCAGCCTCGGACAGGGGAATATGGAGACCCAGTACTTC. The encoded protein is CASSLGQGNMETQYF. V gene TRBV7-9 combines with J gene TRBJ2-5, with 9 nucleotides matching TRBD1. Per germline, CDR1 SEHNR and CDR2 FQNEAQ (reference sequence). V lost 5 bases and J lost 5; bases outside the gene matches: 9. There are 15 residues in the CDR3.

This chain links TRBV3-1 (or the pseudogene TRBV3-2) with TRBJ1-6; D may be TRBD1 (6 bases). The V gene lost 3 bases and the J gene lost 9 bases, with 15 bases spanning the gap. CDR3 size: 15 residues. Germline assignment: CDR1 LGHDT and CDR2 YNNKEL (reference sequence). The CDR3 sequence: CASSQGDKGISPLHF. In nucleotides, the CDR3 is TGTGCCAGCAGCCAGGGGGACAAGGGAATTTCACCCCTCCACTTT.